Sequencing of this TCR beta chain was carried out in a study of T cells in Graves' hyperthyroidism and ophthalmopathy. Regions amplified from RNA transcripts were the TCR beta CDR3 regions. TCR CDR3 regions were first amplified by RT-PCR with HTBI primers. TCRdb processed the multiplex PCR reads anew with MiXCR; each CDR3 protein has one entry. The sample holds hundreds of thousands of distinct CDR3 sequences; less than 20% are singletons and the top ten take around 14%. V gave up 3 bases and J gave up 7 bases; unmatched junction bases: 6. The CDR3 contains 16 residues. Germline CDR1 LNHDA, CDR2 SQIVND (reference sequence). Hyperthyroidism had been newly diagnosed in patients aged 18 to 65, and its duration was under 2 months. It was 8.5 to 10 ml of fresh peripheral blood that supplied the PBMCs.

The sequence was obtained from a woman in her late teens or twenties with Graves' hyperthyroidism. Sequenced sample: blood. The chain uses TRBV19 and TRBJ2-1; 13 bases are shared with TRBD2. The CDR3, as DNA: TGTGCCAGTAGTATTGAAGGGGGACTAGCGGGAAATGAGCAGTTCTTC. The encoded protein is CASSIEGGLAGNEQFF.